The 8 T cell receptor beta chains in this list originate from one sample, sequenced in a study of T-cell reconstitution after alpha-beta-depleted transplantation in children. Library preparation (for TCRbeta) was performed with unique molecular identifiers. One entry per CDR3 protein results from TCRdb running MiXCR on the PCR reads. The sample contains some 350,000 distinct CDR3 sequences, 15% to 20% of which appear only once. Specimen: PBMCs, mostly from graft donor cells, collected 360 days after TCRalphabeta/CD19-depleted stem cell transplant. The receptor set was obtained from a male patient aged 2 to 9 who had a stem cell transplant for acute lymphoblastic leukemia, so the T cells may come from the graft donor.

The CDR3 loop reads CASSEANDRGWDTGELFF. The DNA of the CDR3 is TGTGCCAGCAGTGAAGCTAACGACAGGGGTTGGGACACCGGGGAGCTGTTTTTT. This chain joins TRBV2 and TRBJ2-2; 8 bases align to TRBD1. Germline loops: CDR1 SNHLY, CDR2 FYNNEI. The CDR3 totals 18 residues. V shed 0 bases, J shed 3 bases, and the junction held 9 bases outside the gene matches. Full variable domain (rest looked up from reference TRBV2 and TRBJ2-2): EPEVTQTPSHQVTQMGQEVILRCVPISNHLYFYWYRQILGQKVEFLVSFYNNEISEKSEIFDDQFSVERPDGSNFTLKIRSTKLEDSAMYFCASSEANDRGWDTGELFFGEGSRLTVL.

The chain recombines TRBV20-1 with TRBJ2-1; 16 bases are shared with TRBD2. Per the germline V gene, CDR1 is DFQATT and CDR2 is SNEGSKA (reference sequence). The junction had 15 bases not matched to a gene; V was cut back by 0 bases and J by 7 bases. CDR3 size: 20 residues. As DNA, the CDR3 is TGCAGTGCTAGAGATGTGGGACTAGCGGGAGGGCCGGGGTTGGGTAATGAGCAGTTCTTC. This codes for CSARDVGLAGGPGLGNEQFF.

This clonotype was observed a single time. One junction end disagrees with the germline gene, perhaps due to a read error. The rearrangement uses TRBV7-8 and TRBJ1-2; 9 nucleotides line up with TRBD1. The length of the CDR3 is 15 residues. Germline V CDR1 and CDR2: SGHVS, FQNEAQ. The CDR3 loop is CARSPGQGRNYGYTF. The CDR3 nucleotides are TGTGCCCGCAGCCCGGGACAGGGACGTAACTATGGCTACACCTTC.

The chain uses TRBV20-1 and TRBJ2-5, with D tentatively TRBD1 (5 bases). The V gene's germline CDR1 is DFQATT and CDR2 SNEGSKA (reference sequence). The CDR3 has 14 amino acids. Trimming removed 4 bases from V and 7 bases from J, with 19 bases in between. CDR3 protein: CSANPQRQYGTQYF. The CDR3 DNA reads as TGCAGTGCTAACCCCCAACGACAGTACGGGACCCAGTACTTC.

The gene calls are TRBV29-1 and TRBJ2-1; the match to TRBD2 covers 10 bases. The CDR3 has 14 amino acids. V dropped 7 bases and J dropped 12; count of bases not matched to a gene: 15. CDR1 is SQVTM and CDR2 is ANQGSEA in the germline V gene. CDR3 nucleotide sequence: TGCAGCGCATCCGGGACTAGCGATAGATTGGGGCAGTTCTTC. The encoded protein is CSASGTSDRLGQFF.

V gene TRBV4-2 combines with J gene TRBJ2-1; possibly TRBD2 for D (6 bases). CDR3 length: 16 residues. V lost 0 bases and J 0 bases, leaving 9 bases between the germline ends. Germline V gives CDR1 LGHNA, CDR2 YNFKEQ. The CDR3, as DNA: TGTGCCAGCAGCCAAGATATAGCGGCCTCCTACAATGAGCAGTTCTTC. Residues: CASSQDIAASYNEQFF.

This clonotype was counted ten times or more. The chain recombines TRBV12-3 or TRBV12-4 with TRBJ2-5, with TRBD1 matching over 10 bases. V lost 6 bases and J lost 5; bases outside the gene matches: 9. The CDR3 covers 15 residues. In DNA, the CDR3 is TGTGCCAGCAGCCTTAGGACAGGGGGTTATGAGACCCAGTACTTC. Residues: CASSLRTGGYETQYF.

V usage is TRBV7-9 and J usage is TRBJ2-5; the match to TRBD1 covers 11 bases. V shed 3 bases, J shed 5 bases, and the junction held 5 bases outside the gene matches. The CDR3 contains 15 residues. Germline assignment: CDR1 SEHNR and CDR2 FQNEAQ (reference sequence). CDR3 in DNA: TGTGCCAGCAGCTTCTCCGGGACAGGGGGGGAGACCCAGTACTTC. It is translated as CASSFSGTGGETQYF.